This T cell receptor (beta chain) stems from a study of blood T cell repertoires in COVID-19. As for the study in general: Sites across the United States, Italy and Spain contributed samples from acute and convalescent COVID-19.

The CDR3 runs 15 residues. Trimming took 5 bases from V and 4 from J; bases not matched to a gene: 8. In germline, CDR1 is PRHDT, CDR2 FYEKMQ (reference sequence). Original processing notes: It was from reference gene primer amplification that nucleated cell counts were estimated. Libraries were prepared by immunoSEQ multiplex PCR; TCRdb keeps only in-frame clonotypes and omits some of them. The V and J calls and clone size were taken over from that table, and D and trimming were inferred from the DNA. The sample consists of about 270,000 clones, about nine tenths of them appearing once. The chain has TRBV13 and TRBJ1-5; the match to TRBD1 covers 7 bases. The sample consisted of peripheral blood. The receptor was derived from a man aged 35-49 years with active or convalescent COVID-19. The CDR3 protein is CASSRKGQLNQPQHF. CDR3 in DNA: TGTGCCAGCAGCCGAAAGGGACAGCTAAATCAGCCCCAGCATTTT.